This T cell receptor beta chain was recorded in a study of T-cell memory formation after mild COVID-19. The V gene's germline CDR1 is LGHNA and CDR2 YNFKEQ. CDR3 length: 14 residues. With 8 bases clipped from V and 5 bases from J, the junction kept 10 bases outside the gene matches. MiXCR, applied by TCRdb to the 5' RACE reads, yields one record per CDR3 protein. The sample holds 350,000 to 450,000 distinct CDR3 sequences; 14% are singletons and the top ten take under 25%. In its sample, this clonotype was seen a few times. The rearrangement joins TRBV4-2 to TRBJ1-2, with 8 bases aligning to TRBD1. The sample was PBMCs or a T cell subset sorted from them (not recorded which). This TCR derives from a man aged 18 to 29 who had mild COVID-19 (a few samples of this study predate the infection). Cell type and time point are not known. This chain's CDR3 is CASSATGAGYGYTF. CDR3 sequence (DNA): TGTGCCAGCTCTGCGACAGGGGCGGGGTATGGCTACACCTTC.